The rows below give T cell receptor beta chains drawn from one sample of a study of T cells in Graves' hyperthyroidism and ophthalmopathy. MiXCR, applied by TCRdb to the multiplex PCR reads, yields one record per CDR3 protein. Here the sample spans 650,000 to 750,000 distinct CDR3 sequences, 11% to 15% being singletons. The material sequenced was blood. The receptors here all came from a woman under 30 with Graves' hyperthyroidism. Both conserved end residues are part of each CDR3. The D gene is left open where the match is weak. Expanded clones get a size class; other rows say once, few or many, or leave the size out.

TRBJ1-2	-	TRBV14	-	TGTGCCAGCAGCCCTACCAGGGGAGGGTACTATGGCTACACCTTC	CASSPTRGGYYGYTF
TRBJ2-4	many	TRBV7-2	-	TGTGCCAGCAGCTTTGGAAACATTCAGTACTTC	CASSFGNIQYF
TRBJ1-3	-	TRBV9	-	TGTGCCAGCAGCGTATCGCAGGGGACTGGAAACACCATATATTTT	CASSVSQGTGNTIYF
TRBJ2-2	few	TRBV5-4	TRBD2	TGTGCCAGCAGCTTGATTAGCGGGAGTACCGGGGAGCTGTTTTTT	CASSLISGSTGELFF
TRBJ2-7	many	TRBV6-1	TRBD2	TGTGCCAGCAGAGAGGGACTAGCGGGCTCCTACGAGCAGTACTTC	CASREGLAGSYEQYF
TRBJ2-1	many	TRBV5-5	-	TGTGCCAGCAGCCTACGGGACTATGAGCAGTTCTTC	CASSLRDYEQFF
TRBJ1-2	many	TRBV30	-	TGTGCCTGGAGGGACAAGGGAGGGGCCGGCTACACCTTC	CAWRDKGGAGYTF
TRBJ1-1	few	TRBV6-1	-	TGTGCCAGCAAGCGGGCCGGGAACACTGAAGCTTTCTTT	CASKRAGNTEAFF
TRBJ1-5	-	TRBV15	-	TGTGCCACCAGCGGCAGGAGGAATCAGCCCCAGCATTTT	CATSGRRNQPQHF
TRBJ1-1	many	TRBV4-1	-	TGCGCCAGCAGCCAAGTTCGCGTCCAGGACCTATTGAACACTGAAGCTTTCTTT	CASSQVRVQDLLNTEAFF
TRBJ2-7	many	TRBV11-2	-	TGTGCCAGCAGCTTAAGGATGGGCTCTGATGAGCAGTACTTC	CASSLRMGSDEQYF
TRBJ2-1	many	TRBV5-1	TRBD2	TGCGCCAGCAGGGAAGCGGGATCCTCCTACAATGAGCAGTTCTTC	CASREAGSSYNEQFF
TRBJ2-1	many	TRBV7-8	-	TGTGCCAGCAGCTTAAGGGGGTGGGCCGAGGATGAGCAGTTCTTC	CASSLRGWAEDEQFF
TRBJ2-5	-	TRBV6-6	-	TGTGCCAGCAGTTACATCGGGAGTATGAAGACCCAGTACTTC	CASSYIGSMKTQYF
TRBJ2-5	many	TRBV20-1	TRBD1	TGCAGTACTGAGGGACAGGGGGCCCGGGAGACCCAGTACTTC	CSTEGQGARETQYF
TRBJ2-7	many	TRBV2	-	TGTGCCAAGACAGCCGGGGACGAGCAGTACTTC	CAKTAGDEQYF
TRBJ1-1	many	TRBV11-3	-	TGTGCCAGCAGCTTCGAAGTAGGTGCCCACACTGAAGCTTTCTTT	CASSFEVGAHTEAFF
TRBJ2-2	-	TRBV12-3/TRBV12-4	-	TGTGCCAGCAGTTTAGCTCTTAGGAGGTTCCAAAACACCGGGGAGCTGTTTTTT	CASSLALRRFQNTGELFF